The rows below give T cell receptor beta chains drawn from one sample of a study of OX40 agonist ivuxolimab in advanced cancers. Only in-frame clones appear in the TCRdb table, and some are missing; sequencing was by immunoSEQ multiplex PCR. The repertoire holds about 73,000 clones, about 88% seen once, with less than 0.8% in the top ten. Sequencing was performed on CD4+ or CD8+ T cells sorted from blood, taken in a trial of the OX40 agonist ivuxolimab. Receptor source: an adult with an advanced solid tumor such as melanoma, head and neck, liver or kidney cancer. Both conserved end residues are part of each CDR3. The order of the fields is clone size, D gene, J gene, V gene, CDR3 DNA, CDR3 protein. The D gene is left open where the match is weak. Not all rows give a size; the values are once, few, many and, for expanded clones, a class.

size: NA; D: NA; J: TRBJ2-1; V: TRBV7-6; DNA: TGTGCCAGCAGCTCGCGCACTGAGCAGTTCTTC; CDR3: CASSSRTEQFF
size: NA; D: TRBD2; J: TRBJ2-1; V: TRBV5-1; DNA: TGCGCCAGCAGCTTGGCCCCATCCGGCGGGGGGGCTTCTGAGCAGTTCTTC; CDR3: CASSLAPSGGGASEQFF
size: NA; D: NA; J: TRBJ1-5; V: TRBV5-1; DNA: TGCGCCAGCAGCTTGGGCACAGGCCGCAATCAGCCCCAGCATTTT; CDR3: CASSLGTGRNQPQHF
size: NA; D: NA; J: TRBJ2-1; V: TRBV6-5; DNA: TGTGCCAGCAGCTCCCCGAAAGCTGGGGGTTGGGAGCAGTTCTTC; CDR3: CASSSPKAGGWEQFF
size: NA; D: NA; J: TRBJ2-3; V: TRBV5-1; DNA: TGCGCCAGCAGCTTGGCGACCCGCACAGATACGCAGTATTTT; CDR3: CASSLATRTDTQYF
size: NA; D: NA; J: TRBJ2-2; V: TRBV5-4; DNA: TGTGCCAGCAGCTACAGAAGCGGCACCGGGGAGCTGTTTTTT; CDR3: CASSYRSGTGELFF
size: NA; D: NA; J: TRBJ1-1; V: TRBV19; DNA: TGTGCCAGTAGTACCACACAAACCCTTGAAGCTTTCTTT; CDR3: CASSTTQTLEAFF
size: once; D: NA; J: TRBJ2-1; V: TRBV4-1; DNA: TGCGCCAGCAGCCAAGTCGGGCCCCCTCGCAATGAGCAGTTCTTC; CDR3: CASSQVGPPRNEQFF
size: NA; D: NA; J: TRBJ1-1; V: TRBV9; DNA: TGTGCCAGCAGCGTAGGTCTGCCCGGGACGCTGGGGAGGAACACTGAAGCTTTCTTT; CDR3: CASSVGLPGTLGRNTEAFF
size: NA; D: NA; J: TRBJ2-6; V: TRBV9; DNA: TGTGCCAGCAGCCTTAGGGGGTCTGGGGCCAACGTCCTGACTTTC; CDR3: CASSLRGSGANVLTF
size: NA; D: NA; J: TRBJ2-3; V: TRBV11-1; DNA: TGTGCCAGCAGCTCAAATAAAGGGGCCACAGATACGCAGTATTTT; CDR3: CASSSNKGATDTQYF
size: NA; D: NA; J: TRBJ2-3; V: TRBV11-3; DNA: TGTGCCAGCAGCTTAGATAGCACAGATACGCAGTATTTT; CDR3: CASSLDSTDTQYF
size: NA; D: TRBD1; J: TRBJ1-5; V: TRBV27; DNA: TGTGCCAGCAGTTTAAGACAGGGGCCAGCTCAGCCCCAGCATTTT; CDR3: CASSLRQGPAQPQHF
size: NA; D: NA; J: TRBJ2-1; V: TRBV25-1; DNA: TGTGCCAGTACGGGGAGCCGGGCGCAGTTCTTC; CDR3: CASTGSRAQFF
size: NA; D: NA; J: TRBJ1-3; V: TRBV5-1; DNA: TGCGCCAGCAGCCGGGACCCGGGAAACACCATATATTTT; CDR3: CASSRDPGNTIYF
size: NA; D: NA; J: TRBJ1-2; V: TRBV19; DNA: TGTGCCAGTAGCCCCTCGGGGACTAACTATGGCTACACCTTC; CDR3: CASSPSGTNYGYTF
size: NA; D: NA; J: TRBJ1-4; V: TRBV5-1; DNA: TGCGCCAGCAGCTTGGTTGCAACTAATGAAAAACTGTTTTTT; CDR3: CASSLVATNEKLFF
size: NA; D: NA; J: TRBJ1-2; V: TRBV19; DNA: TGTGCCAGTACCTCCGGGCCTAACTATGGCTACACCTTC; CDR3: CASTSGPNYGYTF
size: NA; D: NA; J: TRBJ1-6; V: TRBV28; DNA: TGTGCCAGCAGGGGGATCCGGGGGAAATCACCCCTCCACTTT; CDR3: CASRGIRGKSPLHF
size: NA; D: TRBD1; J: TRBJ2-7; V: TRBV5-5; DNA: TGTGCCAGCAGCGATCGGACAGGGCACTCCTACGAGCAGTACTTC; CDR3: CASSDRTGHSYEQYF
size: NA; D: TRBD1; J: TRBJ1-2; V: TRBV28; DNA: TGTGCCAGTCTAACGACAGGGTCCGGCTACACCTTC; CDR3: CASLTTGSGYTF
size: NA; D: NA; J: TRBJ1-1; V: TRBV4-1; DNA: TGCGCCAGCAGCCAGAGGGACCAAGAAGCTTTCTTT; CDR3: CASSQRDQEAFF
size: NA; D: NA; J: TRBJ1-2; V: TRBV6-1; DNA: TGTGCCAGCAGACCCGGGGAGGGGTTTAACTATGGCTACACCTTC; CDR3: CASRPGEGFNYGYTF
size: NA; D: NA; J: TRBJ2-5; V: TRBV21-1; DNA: TGTGCCAGCAGCGACAATCAAGAGACCCAGTACTTC; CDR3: CASSDNQETQYF
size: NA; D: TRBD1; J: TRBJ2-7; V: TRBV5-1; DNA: TGCGCCAGCAGCTCCACAGGGGTCGACGAGCAGTACTTC; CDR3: CASSSTGVDEQYF
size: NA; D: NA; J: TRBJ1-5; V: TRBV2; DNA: TGTGCCAGCAGCTATAGGGACAGCAATCAGCCCCAGCATTTT; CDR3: CASSYRDSNQPQHF
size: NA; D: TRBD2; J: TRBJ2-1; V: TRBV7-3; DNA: TGTGCCAGCAATAACGCCCCGGGACTAGCGGGAGGGTCGGTGGGAGAGCAGTTCTTC; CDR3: CASNNAPGLAGGSVGEQFF
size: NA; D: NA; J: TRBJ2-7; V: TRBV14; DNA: TGTGCCAGCAGCCAAGGGAGGGGTCGGTACGAGCAGTACTTC; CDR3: CASSQGRGRYEQYF
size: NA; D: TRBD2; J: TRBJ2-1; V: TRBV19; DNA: TGTGCCGCTTCGAGCGGGAGAGGGTACAATGAGCAGTTCTTC; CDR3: CAASSGRGYNEQFF
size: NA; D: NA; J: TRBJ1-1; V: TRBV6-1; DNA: TGTGCCAGCAGGGAGTGGCAGAACACTGAAGCTTTCTTT; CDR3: CASREWQNTEAFF
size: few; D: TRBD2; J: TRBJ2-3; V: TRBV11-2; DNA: TGTGCCAGCACCACTCTGGCTAGCGGGGGGCGGGATACGCAGTATTTT; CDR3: CASTTLASGGRDTQYF
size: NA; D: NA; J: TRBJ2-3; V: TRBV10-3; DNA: TGTGCCATCAGTGAGGTCAGGGATAGGACAGATACGCAGTATTTT; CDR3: CAISEVRDRTDTQYF
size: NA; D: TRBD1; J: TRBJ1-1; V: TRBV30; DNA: TGTGCCTGGAGAGGGACAGGGGGACGCATGAACACTGAAGCTTTCTTT; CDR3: CAWRGTGGRMNTEAFF
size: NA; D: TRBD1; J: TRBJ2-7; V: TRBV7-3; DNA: TGTGCCAGCAGCCGGGACAGTTCCTACGAGCAGTACTTC; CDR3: CASSRDSSYEQYF
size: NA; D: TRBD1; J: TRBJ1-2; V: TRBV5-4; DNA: TGTGCCAGTTTGACACAGGGGATCTATGGCTACACCTTC; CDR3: CASLTQGIYGYTF
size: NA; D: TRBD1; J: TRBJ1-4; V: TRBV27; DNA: TGTGCCAGCCTATTCGAAGGGGGCGACGGTGAAAAACTGTTTTTT; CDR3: CASLFEGGDGEKLFF
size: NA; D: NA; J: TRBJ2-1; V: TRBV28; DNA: TGTGCCAGCAGTTTAAGGGGGACGTCCTACAATGAGCAGTTCTTC; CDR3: CASSLRGTSYNEQFF
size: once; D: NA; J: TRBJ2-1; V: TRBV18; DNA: TGTGCCAGCTCACCAACCTTGGACACCTACAATGAGCAGTTCTTC; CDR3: CASSPTLDTYNEQFF
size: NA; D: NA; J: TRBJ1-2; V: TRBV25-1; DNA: TGTGCCAGCAGTGAATATACAGGGCCCAACTATGGCTACACCTTC; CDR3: CASSEYTGPNYGYTF
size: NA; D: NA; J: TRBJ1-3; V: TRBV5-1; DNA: TGCGCCAGCAGCTTGCAAGGGGGGGTGACTGGAAACACCATATATTTT; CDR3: CASSLQGGVTGNTIYF
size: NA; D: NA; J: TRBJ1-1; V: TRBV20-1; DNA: TGCAGTGCTAGATTGCGAACTGAAGCTTTCTTT; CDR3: CSARLRTEAFF
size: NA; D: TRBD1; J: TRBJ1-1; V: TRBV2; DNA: TGTGCCAGCAGTTTGACAGGGGATGGGCGGGCTTTCTTT; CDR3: CASSLTGDGRAFF
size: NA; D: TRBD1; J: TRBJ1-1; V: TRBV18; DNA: TGTGCCAGCTCACCACAGGTGGGACAGGGCGCCTCTGAAGCTTTCTTT; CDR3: CASSPQVGQGASEAFF
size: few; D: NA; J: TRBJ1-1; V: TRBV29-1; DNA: TGCAGCGTAAAGATATCCAGGATCGAAGCTTTCTTT; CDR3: CSVKISRIEAFF
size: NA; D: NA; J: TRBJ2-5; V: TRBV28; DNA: TGTGCCAGCAGTTTATGGGCACACACAGGGACCCAGTACTTC; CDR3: CASSLWAHTGTQYF
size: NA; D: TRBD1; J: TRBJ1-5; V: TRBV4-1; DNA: TGCGCCAGCAGCCAAGATCTACAGGGGAGGCAGCCCCAGCATTTT; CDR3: CASSQDLQGRQPQHF
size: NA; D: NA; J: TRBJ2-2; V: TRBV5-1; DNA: TGCGCCAGCAGACCCTCCGGGATCCCTACCGGGGAGCTGTTTTTT; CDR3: CASRPSGIPTGELFF
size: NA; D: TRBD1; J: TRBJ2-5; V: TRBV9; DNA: TGTGCCAGCAGCGGCTCTAAAGGGGGCTATGAGACCCAGTACTTC; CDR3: CASSGSKGGYETQYF
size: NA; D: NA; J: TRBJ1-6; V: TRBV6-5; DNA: TGTGCCAGCAGTTACTCTTTCAGGATGATCAATTCACCCCTCCACTTT; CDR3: CASSYSFRMINSPLHF
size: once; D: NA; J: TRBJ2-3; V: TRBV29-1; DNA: TGCAGCGTGGCCCGACAGTCTAGCACAGATACGCAGTATTTT; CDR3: CSVARQSSTDTQYF
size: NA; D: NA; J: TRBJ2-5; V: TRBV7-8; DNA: TGTGCCAGCAGCTCGTCTTCACAAGAGACCCAGTACTTC; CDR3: CASSSSSQETQYF
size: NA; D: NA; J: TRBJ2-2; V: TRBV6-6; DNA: TGTGCCAGCAACCAGGGAGAGGGGGAGCTGTTTTTT; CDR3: CASNQGEGELFF
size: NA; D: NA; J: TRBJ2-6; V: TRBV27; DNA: TGTGCCAGCAAGAGGTCCTCTGGGGCCAACGTCCTGACTTTC; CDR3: CASKRSSGANVLTF
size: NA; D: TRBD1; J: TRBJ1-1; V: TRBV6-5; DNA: TGTGCCAGCAGCCCCGGACAGGGGGGACAAGCTTTCTTT; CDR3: CASSPGQGGQAFF